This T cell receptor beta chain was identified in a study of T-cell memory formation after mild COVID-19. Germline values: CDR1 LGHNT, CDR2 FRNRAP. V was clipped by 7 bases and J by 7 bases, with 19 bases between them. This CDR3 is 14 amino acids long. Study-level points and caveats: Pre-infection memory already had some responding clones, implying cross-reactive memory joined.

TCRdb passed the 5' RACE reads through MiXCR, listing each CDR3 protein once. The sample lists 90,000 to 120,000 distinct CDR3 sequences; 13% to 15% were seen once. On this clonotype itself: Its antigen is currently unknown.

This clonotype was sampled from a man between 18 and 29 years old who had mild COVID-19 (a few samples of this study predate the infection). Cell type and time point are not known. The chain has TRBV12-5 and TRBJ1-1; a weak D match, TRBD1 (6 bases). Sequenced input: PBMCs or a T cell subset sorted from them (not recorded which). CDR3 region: CASVGMGAVSEAFF. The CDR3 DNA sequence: TGTGCTAGTGTCGGGATGGGGGCGGTGAGTGAAGCTTTCTTT.